Listed here are 19 T cell receptor beta chains from one sample, sequenced in a study of blood T cell repertoires in COVID-19. Repertoires were generated with immunoSEQ multiplex PCR, while TCRdb's copy carries only in-frame clones and drops some. This sample yields fewer than 350,000 clones, of which 81% are seen a single time; under 3% belongs to the top ten. The sample was peripheral blood. These TCRs come from a woman aged 60-75 years with active or convalescent COVID-19.

The J gene is TRBJ2-1, the V gene TRBV19; 7 bases agree with TRBD1. Trimming at V came to 3 bases and at J to 7 bases, leaving 9 bases not matched to a gene. There are 15 residues in the CDR3. Germline CDR1 LNHDA, CDR2 SQIVND (reference sequence). The chain's CDR3 is CASSIRGQAENEQFF. The CDR3 coding sequence is TGTGCCAGTAGTATCCGAGGACAGGCCGAGAATGAGCAGTTCTTC.

The genes are TRBV9 and TRBJ2-3; D unclear. Trimming shortened V by 4 bases and J by 2 bases, and 17 bases separated the two germline ends. From germline, CDR1 is SGDLS and CDR2 YYNGEE. This CDR3 contains 16 residues. CDR3 DNA: TGTGCCAGCAGCCCAAGCTACTCAACTTTCACAGATACGCAGTATTTT. This encodes CASSPSYSTFTDTQYF.

The chain carries TRBV7-8 and TRBJ1-2; 11 positions match TRBD1. This CDR3 region has 13 residues. The J segment lost 8 bases and the V segment lost 5 bases, leaving 4 bases of the junction unmatched. Germline V gene data show CDR1 as SGHVS and CDR2 as FQNEAQ. The CDR3 region has the DNA TGTGCCAGCAGCCCGGGACAGGGGGAAGGCTACACCTTC. Amino acids: CASSPGQGEGYTF.

DNA for the CDR3: TGTGCCAGCAGCCCGGAGGGAGTAGCTGCGTACCAAGAGACCCAGTACTTC. It yields the protein CASSPEGVAAYQETQYF. This chain links TRBV4-2 with TRBJ2-5; TRBD2 is a possible D gene (6 bases). Germline V gene data show CDR1 as LGHNA and CDR2 as YNFKEQ. The germline V and J ends were trimmed by 4 bases and 0 bases, with 18 bases remaining between them. The CDR3 consists of 17 residues.

This clone occurred once. This chain connects TRBV6-5 to TRBJ2-3; possible D gene TRBD1, 5 bases. Germline assignment: CDR1 MNHEY and CDR2 SVGAGI. The CDR3 length is 15 residues. V dropped 6 bases and J dropped 2 bases, with 15 bases sitting between them. Here the CDR3 reads CASRSPQGYTDTQYF. The CDR3 bases are TGTGCCAGCAGATCGCCTCAGGGATACACAGATACGCAGTATTTT.

The rearrangement links TRBV20-1 to TRBJ2-3, with 11 bases lining up with TRBD2. Germline lookup yields CDR1 DFQATT and CDR2 SNEGSKA (reference sequence). V shed 3 bases, J shed 0 bases, and the junction held 2 bases outside the gene matches. CDR3 length: 15 amino acids. This chain's CDR3 is CSASGLAGSTDTQYF. The CDR3 nucleotides read TGCAGTGCTAGTGGACTAGCGGGTAGCACAGATACGCAGTATTTT.

The V gene is TRBV5-6, the J gene TRBJ2-6; D is unresolved. V was trimmed by 4 bases and J by 0 bases, leaving 5 bases between them. The CDR3 totals 14 residues. Germline V CDR1 and CDR2: SGHDT, YYEEEE. The CDR3 DNA sequence: TGTGCCAGCAGCGCTATCTCTGGGGCCAACGTCCTGACTTTC. Translated, it gives CASSAISGANVLTF.

The V call is TRBV19, the J call TRBJ2-7; 9 bases match TRBD1. The CDR3 runs 14 residues. The ends lost 3 bases at V and 2 bases at J; junction bases unmatched: 2. CDR1 and CDR2 (germline): LNHDA, SQIVND (reference sequence). CDR3 region: CASSIRQGAYEQYF. In nucleotides, the CDR3 is TGTGCCAGTAGTATTAGACAGGGGGCCTACGAGCAGTACTTC. Based on the CDR3 plus reference TRBV19 and TRBJ2-7, the full variable domain is DGGITQSPKYLFRKEGQNVTLSCEQNLNHDAMYWYRQDPGQGLRLIYYSQIVNDFQKGDIAEGYSVSREKKESFPLTVTSAQKNPTAFYLCASSIRQGAYEQYFGPGTRLTVT.

The chain uses TRBV12-3 or TRBV12-4 and TRBJ2-3; tentatively, D is TRBD2 (6 bases). The V end was cut by 8 bases, the J end by 6 bases, with 12 bases between. The CDR3 has 12 amino acids. The CDR3 DNA reads TGTGCCAGCTCCATCGCGGGGGATACGCAGTATTTT. Amino acid sequence: CASSIAGDTQYF.

The J gene is TRBJ2-1, the V gene TRBV7-3, with 13 bases lining up with TRBD2. Trimming removed 5 bases from V and 8 bases from J; junction bases left unmatched: 9. CDR1 and CDR2 from the germline V gene are SGHTA and FQGTGA. The CDR3 consists of 16 residues. CDR3 sequence: CASSPKGLAGFDEQFF. The CDR3 region has the DNA TGTGCCAGCAGCCCTAAGGGACTAGCGGGGTTCGATGAGCAGTTCTTC.

This chain connects TRBV2 to TRBJ2-7; 10 bases align to TRBD1. This CDR3 region has 15 residues. Per germline, CDR1 SNHLY and CDR2 FYNNEI. The trim removed 7 bases at V and 3 bases at J, leaving 9 bases unmatched. CDR3 in amino acids: CASNRDRGRIYEQYF. In DNA form, the CDR3 reads TGTGCCAGCAACCGTGACAGGGGGCGGATCTACGAGCAGTACTTC.

J is TRBJ1-4 and V is TRBV14; D ambiguous. V was trimmed by 1 base and J by 5 bases, leaving 17 bases between them. Germline values: CDR1 SGHDN, CDR2 FVKESK. There are 17 residues in the CDR3. The CDR3 is CASSQGLLPGGNEKLFF. The CDR3 DNA sequence: TGTGCCAGCAGCCAAGGCCTTCTCCCGGGTGGCAATGAAAAACTGTTTTTT.

V usage is TRBV28 and J usage is TRBJ2-5; 10 bases agree with TRBD1. This CDR3 has 15 amino acids. Trimming took 2 bases from V and 4 from J; bases not matched to a gene: 4. CDR1 and CDR2 (germline): MDHEN, SYDVKM. DNA of the CDR3: TGTGCCAGCAGTTTAGGGGGACAGGGGAGAGAGACCCAGTACTTC. The encoded protein is CASSLGGQGRETQYF.

The chain links TRBV14 to TRBJ1-6; 7 bases map to TRBD1. With V trimmed by 5 bases and J by 7 bases, 8 bases remained unmatched. CDR1 and CDR2 from the germline V gene are SGHDN and FVKESK. The length of the CDR3 is 15 residues. The CDR3 protein is CASSRDRAGNSPLHF. As DNA, the CDR3 is TGTGCCAGCAGCAGAGACAGGGCGGGAAATTCACCCCTCCACTTT. Combining the CDR3 with reference TRBV14 and TRBJ1-6 gives the whole variable domain EAGVTQFPSHSVIEKGQTVTLRCDPISGHDNLYWYRRVMGKEIKFLLHFVKESKQDESGMPNNRFLAERTGGTYSTLKVQPAELEDSGVYFCASSRDRAGNSPLHFGNGTRLTVT.

The chain recombines TRBV7-8 with TRBJ1-1; TRBD1 is a possible D gene (6 bases). In germline, CDR1 is SGHVS, CDR2 FQNEAQ. The CDR3 is made up of 14 amino acids. V lost 8 bases to trimming and J lost 3 bases, with 16 bases between them. The CDR3 nucleotides are TGTGCCAGCCGGACCACAGGGTTGCACACTGAAGCTTTCTTT. It translates to CASRTTGLHTEAFF.

The chain recombines TRBV2 with TRBJ2-3; TRBD2 is a possible D gene (6 bases). Trimming removed 1 base at V and 0 bases at J, with 14 bases between. The CDR3 has 17 amino acids. In germline, CDR1 is SNHLY, CDR2 FYNNEI. The CDR3 DNA is TGTGCCAGCAGTGAAGATGAGGGTGGAGGGAGCACAGATACGCAGTATTTT. Residues: CASSEDEGGGSTDTQYF.

V gene TRBV24-1 combines with J gene TRBJ2-5; 9 bases fit TRBD2. Germline V gives CDR1 KGHDR, CDR2 SFDVKD. The CDR3 extends over 18 amino acids. The J segment lost 3 bases and the V segment lost 3 bases, leaving 13 bases of the junction unmatched. The CDR3 loop reads CATSDPRKGIAGEETQYF. CDR3 DNA: TGTGCCACCAGTGATCCGAGGAAAGGGATAGCGGGGGAAGAGACCCAGTACTTC.

The chain couples TRBV6-1 to TRBJ2-7, with 11 bases matching TRBD1. V lost 4 bases and J lost 4; bases outside the gene matches: 9. The CDR3 is 16 residues long. Looked up from germline, CDR1 is MNHNS and CDR2 is SASEGT. The CDR3 coding sequence is TGTGCCAGCAGTGCCTTTTCCGGGACAGGGGGGTACGAGCAGTACTTC. Translation: CASSAFSGTGGYEQYF.

This chain connects TRBV15 to TRBJ2-2; TRBD1 matches 8 bases. Germline V gene lookup returns CDR1 LNHNV and CDR2 YYDKDF (reference sequence). The CDR3 has 14 amino acids. The ends lost 5 bases at V and 8 bases at J; junction bases unmatched: 7. The CDR3 here is CATSASRGLGELFF. The CDR3 nucleotides are TGTGCCACCAGCGCTTCCAGGGGGCTGGGGGAGCTGTTTTTT.